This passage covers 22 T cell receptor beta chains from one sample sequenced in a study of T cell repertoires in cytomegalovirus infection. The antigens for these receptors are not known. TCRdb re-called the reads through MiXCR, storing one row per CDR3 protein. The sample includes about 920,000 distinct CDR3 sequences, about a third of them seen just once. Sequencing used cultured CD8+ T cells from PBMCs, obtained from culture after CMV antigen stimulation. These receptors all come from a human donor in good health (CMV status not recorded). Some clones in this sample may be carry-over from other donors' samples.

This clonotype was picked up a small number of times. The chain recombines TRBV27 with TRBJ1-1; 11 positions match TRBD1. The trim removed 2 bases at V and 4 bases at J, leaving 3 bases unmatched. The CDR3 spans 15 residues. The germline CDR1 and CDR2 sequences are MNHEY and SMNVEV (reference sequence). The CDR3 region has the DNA TGTGCCAGCAGTTTAGGACAGGGGGCGACCACTGAAGCTTTCTTT. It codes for CASSLGQGATTEAFF.

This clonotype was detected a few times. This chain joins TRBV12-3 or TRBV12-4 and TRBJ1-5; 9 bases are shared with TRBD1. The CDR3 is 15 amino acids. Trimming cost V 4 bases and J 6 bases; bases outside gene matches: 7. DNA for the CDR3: TGTGCCAGCAGTTCCGGGACAGGGTTTGCTCAGCCCCAGCATTTT. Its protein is CASSSGTGFAQPQHF.

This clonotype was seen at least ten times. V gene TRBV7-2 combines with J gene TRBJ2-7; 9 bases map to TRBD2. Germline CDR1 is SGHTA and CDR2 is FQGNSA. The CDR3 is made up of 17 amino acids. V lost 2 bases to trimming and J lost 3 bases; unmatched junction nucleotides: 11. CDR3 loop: CASSLPGGGVPFYEQYF. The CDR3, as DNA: TGTGCCAGCAGCTTACCAGGCGGGGGGGTGCCGTTCTACGAGCAGTACTTC.

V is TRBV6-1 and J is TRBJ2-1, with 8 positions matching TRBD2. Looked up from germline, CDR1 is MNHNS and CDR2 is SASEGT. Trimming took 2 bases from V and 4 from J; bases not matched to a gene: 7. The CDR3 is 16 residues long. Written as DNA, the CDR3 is TGTGCCAGCAGTGAAAAGCGTTCTAGCGGGTACAATGAGCAGTTCTTC. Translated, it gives CASSEKRSSGYNEQFF.

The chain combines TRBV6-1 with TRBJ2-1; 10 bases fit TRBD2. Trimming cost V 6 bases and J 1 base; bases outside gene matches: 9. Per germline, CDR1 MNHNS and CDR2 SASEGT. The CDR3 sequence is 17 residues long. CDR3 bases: TGTGCCAGCAGAGGTCCCATAGCGGGGGGTTCCTACAATGAGCAGTTCTTC. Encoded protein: CASRGPIAGGSYNEQFF.

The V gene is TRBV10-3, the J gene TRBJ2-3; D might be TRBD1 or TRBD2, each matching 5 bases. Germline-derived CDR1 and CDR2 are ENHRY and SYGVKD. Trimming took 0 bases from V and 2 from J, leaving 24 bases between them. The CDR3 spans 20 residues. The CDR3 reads CAISESKDLASLGDTDTQYF. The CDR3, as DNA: TGTGCCATCAGTGAGTCGAAAGATCTAGCTAGTCTGGGGGACACAGATACGCAGTATTTT.

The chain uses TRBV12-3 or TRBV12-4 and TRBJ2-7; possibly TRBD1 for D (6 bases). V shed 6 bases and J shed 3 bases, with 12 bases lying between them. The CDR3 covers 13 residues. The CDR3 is CASRLGQNYEQYF. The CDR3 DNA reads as TGTGCCAGCAGGCTCGGACAGAACTACGAGCAGTACTTC.

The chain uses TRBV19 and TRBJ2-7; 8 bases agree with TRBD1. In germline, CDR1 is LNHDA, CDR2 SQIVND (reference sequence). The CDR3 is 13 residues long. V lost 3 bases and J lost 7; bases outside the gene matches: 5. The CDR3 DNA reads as TGTGCCAGTAGTATCCCGGGGACAGGAGAGCAGTACGTC. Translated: CASSIPGTGEQYV.

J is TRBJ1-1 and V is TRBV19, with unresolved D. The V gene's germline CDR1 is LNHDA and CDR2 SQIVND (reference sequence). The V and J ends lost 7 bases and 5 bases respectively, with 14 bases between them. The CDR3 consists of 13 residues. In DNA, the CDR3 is TGTGCCAGTAAGCATGACCGGTGGACTGAAGCTTTCTTT. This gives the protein CASKHDRWTEAFF.

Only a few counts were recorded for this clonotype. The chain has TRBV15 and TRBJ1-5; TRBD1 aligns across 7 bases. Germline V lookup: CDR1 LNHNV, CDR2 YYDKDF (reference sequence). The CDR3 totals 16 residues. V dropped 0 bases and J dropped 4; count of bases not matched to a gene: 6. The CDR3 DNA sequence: TGTGCCACCAGCAGAGAGACAGGGCGTCGGAATCAGCCCCAGCATTTT. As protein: CATSRETGRRNQPQHF.

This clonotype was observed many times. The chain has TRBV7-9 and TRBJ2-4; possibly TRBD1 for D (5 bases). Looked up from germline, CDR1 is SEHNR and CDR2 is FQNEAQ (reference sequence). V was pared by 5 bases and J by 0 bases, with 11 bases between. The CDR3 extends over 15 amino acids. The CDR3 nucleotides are TGTGCCAGCAGCCCGGACACCGTAGCCAAAAACATTCAGTACTTC. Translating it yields CASSPDTVAKNIQYF.

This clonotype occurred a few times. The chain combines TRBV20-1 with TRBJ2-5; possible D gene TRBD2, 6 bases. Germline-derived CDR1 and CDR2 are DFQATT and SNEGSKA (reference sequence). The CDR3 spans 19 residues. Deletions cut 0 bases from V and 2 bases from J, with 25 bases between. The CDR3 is CSARDSRPHPGEAQETQYF. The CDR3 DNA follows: TGCAGTGCTAGAGACTCGCGTCCCCATCCGGGGGAGGCACAAGAGACCCAGTACTTC.

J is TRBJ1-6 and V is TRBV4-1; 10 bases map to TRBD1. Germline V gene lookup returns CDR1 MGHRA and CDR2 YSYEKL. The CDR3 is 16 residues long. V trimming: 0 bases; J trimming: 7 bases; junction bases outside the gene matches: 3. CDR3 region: CASSQEDRGRNSPLHF. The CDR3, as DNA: TGCGCCAGCAGCCAAGAAGACAGGGGGCGAAATTCACCCCTCCACTTT.

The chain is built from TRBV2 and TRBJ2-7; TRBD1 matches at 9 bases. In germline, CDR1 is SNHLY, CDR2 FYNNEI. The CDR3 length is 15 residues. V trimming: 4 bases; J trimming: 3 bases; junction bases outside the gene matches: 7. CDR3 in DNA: TGTGCCAGCAGTGGTTGGACAGGGGAGGACTACGAGCAGTACGTC. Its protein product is CASSGWTGEDYEQYV.

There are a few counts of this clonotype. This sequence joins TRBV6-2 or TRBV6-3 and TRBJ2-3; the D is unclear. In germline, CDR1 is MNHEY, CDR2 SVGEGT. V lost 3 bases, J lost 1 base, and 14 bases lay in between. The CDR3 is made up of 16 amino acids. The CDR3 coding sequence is TGTGCCAGCAGTTATATTAACCCGTGGGGCACAGATACGCAGTATTTT. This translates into CASSYINPWGTDTQYF.

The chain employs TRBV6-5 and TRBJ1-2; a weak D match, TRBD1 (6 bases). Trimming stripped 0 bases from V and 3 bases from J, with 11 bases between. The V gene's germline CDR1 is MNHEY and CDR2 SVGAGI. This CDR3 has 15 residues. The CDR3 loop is CASSYSDRYYYGYTF. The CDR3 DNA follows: TGTGCCAGCAGTTACTCGGACAGATATTACTATGGCTACACCTTC.

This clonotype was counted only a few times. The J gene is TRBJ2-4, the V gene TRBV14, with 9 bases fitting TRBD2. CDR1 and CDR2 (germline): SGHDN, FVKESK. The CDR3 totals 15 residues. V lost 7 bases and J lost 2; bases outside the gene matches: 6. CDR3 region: CASKAGGAPKNIQYF. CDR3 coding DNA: TGTGCCAGCAAAGCGGGGGGCGCCCCCAAAAACATTCAGTACTTC.

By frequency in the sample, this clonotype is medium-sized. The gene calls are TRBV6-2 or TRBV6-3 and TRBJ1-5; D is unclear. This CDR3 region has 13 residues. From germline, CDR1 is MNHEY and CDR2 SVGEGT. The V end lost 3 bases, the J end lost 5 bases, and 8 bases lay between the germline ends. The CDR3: CASSYNVDQPQHF. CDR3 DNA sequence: TGTGCCAGCAGTTATAATGTGGATCAGCCCCAGCATTTT.

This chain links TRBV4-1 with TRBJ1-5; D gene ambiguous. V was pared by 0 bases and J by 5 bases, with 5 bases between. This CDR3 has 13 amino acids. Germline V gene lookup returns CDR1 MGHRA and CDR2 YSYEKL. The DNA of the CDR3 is TGCGCCAGCAGCCAAGATGGGGATCAGCCCCAGCATTTT. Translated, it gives CASSQDGDQPQHF.

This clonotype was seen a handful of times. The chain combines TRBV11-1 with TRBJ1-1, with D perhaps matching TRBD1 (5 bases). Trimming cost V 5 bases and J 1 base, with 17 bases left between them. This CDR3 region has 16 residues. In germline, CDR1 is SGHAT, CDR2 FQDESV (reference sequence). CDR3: CASSQNRGGTNTEAFF. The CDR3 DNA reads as TGTGCCAGCAGCCAGAATCGGGGAGGGACGAACACTGAAGCTTTCTTT.

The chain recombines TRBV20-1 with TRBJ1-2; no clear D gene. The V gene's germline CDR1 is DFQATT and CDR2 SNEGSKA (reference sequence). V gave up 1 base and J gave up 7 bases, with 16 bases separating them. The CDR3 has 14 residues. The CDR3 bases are TGCAGTGCTAGAGTCGTCGAGGGCCGGGTTGGCTACACCTTC. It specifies CSARVVEGRVGYTF.

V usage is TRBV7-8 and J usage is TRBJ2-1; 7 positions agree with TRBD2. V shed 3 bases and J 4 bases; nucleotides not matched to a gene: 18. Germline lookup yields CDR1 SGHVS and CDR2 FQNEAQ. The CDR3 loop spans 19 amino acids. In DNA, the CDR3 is TGTGCCAGCAGCTTTTCAATTCTTCGGCGGGGGTCTTCGTACAATGAGCAGTTCTTC. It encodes CASSFSILRRGSSYNEQFF.